The 28 T cell receptor beta chains reported below all come from one sample, sequenced in a study of T cell responses to AZD1222 COVID-19 vaccine (dated by TCRdb to the early 2020s). The library was produced with the immunoSEQ multiplex PCR assay. The table comes from immuneACCESS by way of TCRdb, which keeps in-frame sequences with V and J called. Part of the clones is missing from these tables; in studies checked, under half for an unresolved V gene and the rest for unknown reasons. A total of some 180,000 clones appear in this sample, around 90% of them only once. More than 1.5% of the sample rests with the top ten. Taken with the paper, the label for time point translates to: about 28 days (+/-7) after the second vaccine dose. The sample consisted of peripheral blood, taken 28 days after the second AZD1222 dose. These receptors all stem from an adult who received the AZD1222 COVID-19 vaccine.

This chain connects TRBV4-1 to TRBJ2-1; 8 bases are a match to TRBD2. V dropped 4 bases and J dropped 2; count of bases not matched to a gene: 10. The CDR3 has 17 amino acids. CDR1 and CDR2 from the germline V gene are MGHRA and YSYEKL. The CDR3 coding sequence is TGCGCCAGCAGCCCGAGCGGGGGAGGTGGCCCCTACAATGAGCAGTTCTTC. Amino acids: CASSPSGGGGPYNEQFF.

The genes are TRBV19 and TRBJ2-2; a weak D match, TRBD1 (6 bases). The CDR3 extends over 15 amino acids. Germline V gene data show CDR1 as LNHDA and CDR2 as SQIVND (reference sequence). Trimming left V 7 bases short and J 3 bases short, with 15 bases between. The CDR3 DNA reads TGTGCCAGTAAGGGCGGGCAGGGGCACACCGGGGAGCTGTTTTTT. Amino acids: CASKGGQGHTGELFF.

The chain carries TRBV15 and TRBJ1-2; D not resolved. Germline CDR1 LNHNV, CDR2 YYDKDF (reference sequence). The germline V and J ends were trimmed by 0 bases and 8 bases, with 7 bases remaining between them. This CDR3 is 12 amino acids long. CDR3 amino acids: CATSRDWSGYTF. The CDR3 region has the DNA TGTGCCACCAGCAGAGATTGGTCCGGCTACACCTTC. The variable domain in full, completed from reference TRBV15 and TRBJ1-2, reads DAMVIQNPRYQVTQFGKPVTLSCSQTLNHNVMYWYQQKSSQAPKLLFHYYDKDFNNEADTPDNFQSRRPNTSFCFLDIRSPGLGDTAMYLCATSRDWSGYTFGSGTRLTVV.

The chain has TRBV5-1 and TRBJ1-3; 9 bases align to TRBD1. Germline V lookup: CDR1 SGHRS, CDR2 YFSETQ. The length of the CDR3 is 16 residues. J was trimmed by 0 bases and V by 4 bases; bases with no gene match: 5. The CDR3 is CASSQTGGNSGNTIYF. The CDR3 DNA reads as TGCGCCAGCAGCCAGACAGGGGGAAACTCTGGAAACACCATATATTTT.

J is TRBJ1-1 and V is TRBV20-1; D call uncertain. CDR3 size: 11 residues. The V gene lost 4 bases and the J gene lost 6 bases, with 9 bases spanning the gap. Looked up from germline, CDR1 is DFQATT and CDR2 is SNEGSKA (reference sequence). CDR3 bases: TGCAGTGCTAAGAGACCTGCTGAAGCTTTCTTT. The encoded protein is CSAKRPAEAFF.

V and J are TRBV6-5 and TRBJ1-4, with unresolved D. V lost 6 bases and J 8 bases, leaving 13 bases between the germline ends. The germline V gene encodes CDR1 MNHEY and CDR2 SVGAGI. CDR3 length equals 13 residues. The DNA for the CDR3 is TGTGCCAGCAGCCGCGTGGTCTGGGAAAAACTGTTTTTT. Amino acids: CASSRVVWEKLFF.

The genes are TRBV7-6 and TRBJ1-1, with TRBD1 as a possible D gene (6 bases). Germline V gene lookup returns CDR1 SGHVS and CDR2 FNYEAQ. V was clipped by 0 bases and J by 1 base, with 9 bases between them. The CDR3 spans 15 residues. The CDR3: CASSLALDRNTEAFF. The CDR3 nucleotides read TGTGCCAGCAGCTTAGCGCTGGACAGGAACACTGAAGCTTTCTTT.

About this clone itself: Other DNA sequences in this specimen translate into the identical CDR3. The CDR3 DNA is TGCGCCAGCAGCCTGGGACTAGCGGGCACAGATACGCAGTATTTT. As protein: CASSLGLAGTDTQYF. The chain employs TRBV5-1 and TRBJ2-3; TRBD2 matches at 11 bases. The CDR3 is 15 amino acids. The V segment lost 4 bases and the J segment 1 base; nucleotides outside the gene matches: 2. Germline CDR1 is SGHRS and CDR2 is YFSETQ.

This rearrangement joins TRBV12-3 or TRBV12-4 to TRBJ2-4; D tentatively reads TRBD1 or TRBD2 (7 bases each). V lost 8 bases, J lost 15 bases, and 17 bases lay in between. CDR3 length: 11 amino acids. CDR3: CASGSGGRAYF. CDR3 sequence (DNA): TGTGCCAGCGGGTCAGGGGGGAGGGCGTACTTC.

This chain links TRBV18 with TRBJ1-2; the D is unclear. The CDR3 spans 12 residues. CDR1 KGHSH and CDR2 LQKENI come from the germline V gene. Trimming left V 2 bases short and J 5 bases short, with 6 bases between. CDR3 nucleotides: TGTGCCAGCTCACCAGAACTTTATGGCTACACCTTC. It encodes CASSPELYGYTF.

The sample holds one count of this clone. CDR3 amino acids: CASGAGGLFRETQYF. The CDR3 coding sequence is TGTGCCAGTGGAGCGGGAGGGCTTTTTCGGGAGACCCAGTACTTC. The V and J genes are TRBV2 and TRBJ2-5; 10 positions agree with TRBD2. The germline gives CDR1 SNHLY, CDR2 FYNNEI. The CDR3 has 15 residues. V gave up 9 bases and J gave up 5 bases; unmatched junction bases: 12.

Only one count was recorded for this clone. The V and J genes are TRBV18 and TRBJ2-5, with a tentative D call TRBD2 (6 bases). Trimming shortened V by 2 bases and J by 2 bases, and 9 bases separated the two germline ends. Germline CDR1 reads KGHSH; CDR2 reads LQKENI. This CDR3 spans 14 amino acids. The CDR3 is CASSPGGAQETQYF. The CDR3 DNA reads as TGTGCCAGCTCACCAGGCGGGGCGCAAGAGACCCAGTACTTC.

The chain is built from TRBV10-3 and TRBJ1-5; D ambiguous. V lost 7 bases, J lost 4 bases, and 11 bases lay in between. There are 13 residues in the CDR3. Germline loops: CDR1 ENHRY, CDR2 SYGVKD. The CDR3 region is CAITNGLNQPQHF. Here the CDR3 DNA reads TGTGCCATCACTAACGGGTTAAATCAGCCCCAGCATTTT.

The chain employs TRBV9 and TRBJ2-4, with TRBD1 identical over 8 bases. The CDR3 is 17 residues long. V lost 4 bases to trimming and J lost 0 bases; unmatched junction nucleotides: 9. The germline V gene has CDR1 SGDLS and CDR2 YYNGEE. The CDR3 here is CASSNPTGVGAKNIQYF. The CDR3 DNA sequence: TGTGCCAGCAGCAACCCGACAGGGGTTGGAGCCAAAAACATTCAGTACTTC.

The chain has TRBV18 and TRBJ1-2; D is ambiguous. Trimming removed 1 base from V and 3 bases from J, with 9 bases in between. CDR1 and CDR2 (germline): KGHSH, LQKENI. The CDR3 covers 14 residues. CDR3 region: CASSPLSLDYGYTF. The DNA of the CDR3 is TGTGCCAGCTCACCACTAAGCTTGGACTATGGCTACACCTTC.

The V gene is TRBV10-3, the J gene TRBJ2-1, with 9 bases lining up with TRBD2. CDR1 is ENHRY, CDR2 SYGVKD, per germline. V dropped 11 bases and J dropped 4; count of bases not matched to a gene: 6. This CDR3 comprises 13 residues. The DNA for the CDR3 is TGTGCCGTAAGACTAGCGGCATACAATGAGCAGTTCTTC. Protein product: CAVRLAAYNEQFF.

V gene TRBV5-1 combines with J gene TRBJ2-3, with D unresolved. Germline CDR1 reads SGHRS; CDR2 reads YFSETQ. The CDR3 is 16 residues long. With 4 bases removed from V and 0 bases from J, the gap between germline ends came to 15 bases. Written as DNA, the CDR3 is TGCGCCAGCAGCCCGGCAGGTGATTCTAGCACAGATACGCAGTATTTT. It is translated as CASSPAGDSSTDTQYF.

This chain connects TRBV11-2 to TRBJ2-7, with D possibly being TRBD2 (6 bases). Germline-derived CDR1 and CDR2 are SGHAT and FQNNGV. The CDR3 sequence is 18 residues long. Trimming took 2 bases from V and 2 from J, leaving 22 bases between them. In nucleotides, the CDR3 is TGTGCCAGCAGCTTAAGCTCGGAAGGTGGGACTTGGACCTACGAGCAGTACTTC. This translates into CASSLSSEGGTWTYEQYF.

This rearrangement joins TRBV2 to TRBJ1-5; 10 nucleotides match TRBD1. CDR3 size: 18 residues. Germline V CDR1 and CDR2: SNHLY, FYNNEI. With 6 bases clipped from V and 4 bases from J, the junction kept 15 bases outside the gene matches. CDR3 loop: CASRPNRGQGDFNQPQHF. CDR3 DNA: TGTGCCAGCAGACCCAATAGAGGACAGGGGGATTTTAATCAGCCCCAGCATTTT. Variable domain in full (rest from reference TRBV2 and TRBJ1-5): EPEVTQTPSHQVTQMGQEVILRCVPISNHLYFYWYRQILGQKVEFLVSFYNNEISEKSEIFDDQFSVERPDGSNFTLKIRSTKLEDSAMYFCASRPNRGQGDFNQPQHFGDGTRLSIL.

V and J are TRBV27 and TRBJ2-7, with TRBD1 as a possible D gene (5 bases). With 8 bases removed from V and 3 bases from J, the gap between germline ends came to 20 bases. The CDR3 has 15 amino acids. Germline-derived CDR1 and CDR2 are MNHEY and SMNVEV (reference sequence). Here the CDR3 DNA reads TGTGCCAGCGCCATGGGCAGGGTGGGGTACTACGAGCAGTACTTC. It encodes CASAMGRVGYYEQYF.

The rearrangement uses TRBV13 and TRBJ2-1; 9 bases map to TRBD2. CDR1 is PRHDT and CDR2 is FYEKMQ in the germline V gene (reference sequence). The junction had 17 bases not matched to a gene; V was cut back by 7 bases and J by 7 bases. The CDR3 has 17 residues. In DNA, the CDR3 is TGTGCCAGCACCCGTTTAGGAGGCAGCGGGGGGCAGAATGAGCAGTTCTTC. It translates to CASTRLGGSGGQNEQFF.

This clone was seen just once. This chain links TRBV5-1 with TRBJ1-2, with D possibly being TRBD1 (6 bases). There are 14 residues in the CDR3. From germline, CDR1 is SGHRS and CDR2 YFSETQ. The V and J ends lost 0 bases and 4 bases respectively, with 10 bases between them. The CDR3 protein is CASSLGDTFYGYTF. The CDR3 DNA is TGCGCCAGCAGCTTGGGGGACACCTTCTATGGCTACACCTTC.

The table lists this clone with a count of one. The V and J genes are TRBV5-6 and TRBJ1-5; possible D gene TRBD1, 6 bases. From germline, CDR1 is SGHDT and CDR2 YYEEEE. Trimming shortened V by 3 bases and J by 2 bases, and 12 bases separated the two germline ends. The CDR3 has 15 amino acids. The CDR3 reads CASSSGGLGNQPQHF. The CDR3 nucleotides read TGTGCCAGCAGCTCCGGGGGCCTCGGCAATCAGCCCCAGCATTTT.

The chain uses TRBV6-1 and TRBJ2-2; D gene uncertain. The germline V gene encodes CDR1 MNHNS and CDR2 SASEGT. V was pared by 1 base and J by 6 bases, with 3 bases between. The CDR3 consists of 12 residues. The CDR3 loop is CASSEGSGELFF. The CDR3 bases are TGTGCCAGCAGTGAAGGATCCGGGGAGCTGTTTTTT.

This CDR3 reads CASSLDSGGPQDTQYF. The CDR3 nucleotides read TGCGCCAGCAGCTTGGATAGCGGGGGGCCGCAGGATACGCAGTATTTT. This sequence joins TRBV5-1 and TRBJ2-3; the match to TRBD2 covers 10 bases. The CDR3 covers 16 residues. Looked up from germline, CDR1 is SGHRS and CDR2 is YFSETQ. After removal of 0 bases from V and 6 bases from J, the junction contained 7 bases not matched to a gene.

This chain connects TRBV29-1 to TRBJ1-5, with 9 bases identical to TRBD1. The CDR3 is 13 residues long. Looked up from germline, CDR1 is SQVTM and CDR2 is ANQGSEA. The V gene end was trimmed by 4 bases and the J gene end by 4 bases; junction bases not matched to a gene: 2. CDR3 in amino acids: CSVGQGENQPQHF. Written as DNA, the CDR3 is TGCAGCGTTGGACAGGGGGAGAATCAGCCCCAGCATTTT.

The chain is built from TRBV2 and TRBJ2-7; 7 nucleotides agree with TRBD1. After removal of 4 bases from V and 5 bases from J, the junction contained 8 bases not matched to a gene. The germline gives CDR1 SNHLY, CDR2 FYNNEI. The CDR3 has 14 residues. The CDR3 DNA sequence: TGTGCCAGCAGTGTCGGGACAGTAGGGAACGAGCAGTACTTC. The encoded protein is CASSVGTVGNEQYF.

The CDR3 is CATSRDAEETQYF. CDR3 bases: TGTGCCACCAGCAGAGACGCAGAAGAGACCCAGTACTTC. The rearrangement links TRBV15 to TRBJ2-5; the D is unclear. The CDR3 runs to 13 residues. Germline values: CDR1 LNHNV, CDR2 YYDKDF (reference sequence). Trimming removed 0 bases from V and 3 bases from J, with 5 bases in between.